The clone carrying this T cell receptor beta chain was counted many times. Antigen: not known. These data originate in a study of T-cell reconstitution after alpha-beta-depleted transplantation in children. Study-wide points: At the one-year point after transplant, T-cell counts and TCRbeta diversity were found to come mostly from T cells that had been newly produced. Several hundred graft clones that had expanded were reportedly the source of alpha-beta T cells about two months after transplant. High day-60 TCRbeta diversity in some patients came from surviving recipient T cells and thymic progenitors.

The germline gives CDR1 SGHDT, CDR2 YYEEEE. This CDR3 region has 14 residues. V shed 4 bases and J shed 3 bases, with 12 bases lying between them. Researchers prepared the TCRbeta library using unique molecular identifiers, the study reports. TCRdb used MiXCR to reprocess the PCR reads, holding one entry per CDR3 protein. The data hold 280,000 or so distinct CDR3 sequences, with 9.5% to 13% observed a single time. This specimen was peripheral blood, taken 180 days after TCRalphabeta/CD19-depleted stem cell transplant. The chain joins TRBV5-6 to TRBJ2-3, with D perhaps matching TRBD2 (6 bases). This receptor was identified in a male patient aged 2 to 10 who had a stem cell transplant for chronic granulomatous disease, so the T cells may come from the graft donor. The CDR3 bases are TGTGCCAGCAGCCGGGACTTGGGGACAGATACGCAGTATTTT. Translated: CASSRDLGTDTQYF.